This T cell receptor (beta chain) is drawn from a study of T cell changes during pregnancy in multiple sclerosis. V lost 1 base to trimming and J lost 4 bases; unmatched junction nucleotides: 7. This CDR3 spans 15 amino acids. CDR1 is SGHTS and CDR2 is YDEGEE in the germline V gene. Data came from immunoSEQ multiplex PCR; TCRdb stores just in-frame clones and leaves some out. The sample holds fewer than 90,000 clones; around 94% are singletons and the top ten take 0.84%. The chain is built from TRBV5-8 and TRBJ2-7; 8 nucleotides match TRBD1. Here the sequenced sample was peripheral blood, taken in the third trimester of pregnancy. This clonotype was sampled from a female donor with multiple sclerosis, enrolled in a pregnancy study. CDR3: CASSLSPGGAYEQYF. CDR3 coding DNA: TGTGCCAGCAGCTTGTCGCCAGGGGGCGCGTACGAGCAGTACTTC.